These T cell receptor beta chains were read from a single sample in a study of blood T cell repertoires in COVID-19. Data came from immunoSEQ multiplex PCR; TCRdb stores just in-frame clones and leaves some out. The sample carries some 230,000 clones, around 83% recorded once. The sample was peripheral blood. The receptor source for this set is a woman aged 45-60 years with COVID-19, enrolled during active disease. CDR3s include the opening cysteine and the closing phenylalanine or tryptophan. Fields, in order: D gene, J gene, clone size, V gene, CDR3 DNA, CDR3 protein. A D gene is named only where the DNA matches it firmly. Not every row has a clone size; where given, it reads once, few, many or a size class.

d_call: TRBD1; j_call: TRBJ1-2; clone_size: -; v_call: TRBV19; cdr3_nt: TGTGCCAGCTCCTTTGACAGGGCGAATTATGGCTACACCTTC; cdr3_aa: CASSFDRANYGYTF
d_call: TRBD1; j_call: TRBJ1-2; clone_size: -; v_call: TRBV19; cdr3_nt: TGTGCCAGTACCTCCGGGACAGTACAAGACTATGGCTACACCTTC; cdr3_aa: CASTSGTVQDYGYTF
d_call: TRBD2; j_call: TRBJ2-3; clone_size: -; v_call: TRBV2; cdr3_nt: TGTGCCAGAGGATCTAGCGGGGGGAAGACAGATACGCAGTATTTT; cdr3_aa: CARGSSGGKTDTQYF
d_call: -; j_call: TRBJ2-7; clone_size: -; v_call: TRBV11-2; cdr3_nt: TGTGCCAGCAGCTGGGCAGGGTTAGTCGAGCAGTACTTC; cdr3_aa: CASSWAGLVEQYF
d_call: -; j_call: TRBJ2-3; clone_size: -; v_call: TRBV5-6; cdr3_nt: TGTGCCAGCAGCGGTACGAGTAGCACAGATACGCAGTATTTT; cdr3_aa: CASSGTSSTDTQYF
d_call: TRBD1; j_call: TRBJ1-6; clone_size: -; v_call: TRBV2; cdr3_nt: TGTGCCAGCACCAGGGACAGGGCAAATTCACCCCTCCACTTT; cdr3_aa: CASTRDRANSPLHF
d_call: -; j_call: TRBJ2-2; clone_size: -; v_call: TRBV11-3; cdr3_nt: TGTGCCAGCAGCCCAGGGGCGGGTGCGACCGGGGAGCTGTTTTTT; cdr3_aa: CASSPGAGATGELFF
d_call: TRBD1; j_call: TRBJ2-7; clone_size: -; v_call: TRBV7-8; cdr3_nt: TGTGCCAGCAGCCCCATTGTCACAGGGGTAGGGGAGCAGTACTTC; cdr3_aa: CASSPIVTGVGEQYF
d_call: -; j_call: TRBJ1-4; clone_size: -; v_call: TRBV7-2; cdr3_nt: TGTGCCAGCAGCCCAGCGGTAAATGAAAAACTGTTTTTT; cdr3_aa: CASSPAVNEKLFF
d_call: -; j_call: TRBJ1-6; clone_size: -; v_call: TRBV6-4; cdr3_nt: TGTGCCAGCAGTGGACATTTGAATTCACCCCTCCACTTT; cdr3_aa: CASSGHLNSPLHF
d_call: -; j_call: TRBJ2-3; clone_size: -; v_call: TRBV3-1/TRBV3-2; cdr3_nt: TGTGCCAGCAGCGTCTCCCCTAGCACAGATACGCAGTATTTT; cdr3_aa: CASSVSPSTDTQYF
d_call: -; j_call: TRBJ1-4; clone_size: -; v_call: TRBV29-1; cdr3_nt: TGCAGCGTTTACGGAGAGAATGAAAAACTGTTTTTT; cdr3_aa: CSVYGENEKLFF
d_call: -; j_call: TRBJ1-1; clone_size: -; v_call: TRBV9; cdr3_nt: TGTGCCAGCAGCCCGGGGGGGGTGAACACTGAAGCTTTCTTT; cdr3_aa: CASSPGGVNTEAFF
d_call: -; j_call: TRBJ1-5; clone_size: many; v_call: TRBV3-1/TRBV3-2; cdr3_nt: TGTGCCAGCAGCCAAGGGGGGGTAGGCAATCAGCCCCAGCATTTT; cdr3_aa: CASSQGGVGNQPQHF
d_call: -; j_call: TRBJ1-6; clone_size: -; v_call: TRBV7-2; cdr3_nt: TGTGCCAGCAGCTTAGGCCCCCTGGACAGTTATAATTCACCCCTCCACTTT; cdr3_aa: CASSLGPLDSYNSPLHF
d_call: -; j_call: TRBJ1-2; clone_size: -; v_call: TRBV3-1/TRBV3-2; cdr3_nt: TGTGCCAGCAGCCAATTTCGAGGTATGGATGGCTACACCTTC; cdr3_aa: CASSQFRGMDGYTF
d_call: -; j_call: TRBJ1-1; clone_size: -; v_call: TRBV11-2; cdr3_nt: TGTGCCAGCAGCCCGACGAGCGGGGTGAGCACTGAAGCTTTCTTT; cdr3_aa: CASSPTSGVSTEAFF
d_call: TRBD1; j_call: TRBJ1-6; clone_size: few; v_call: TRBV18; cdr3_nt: TGTGCCAGCTCACCAAGGACAGGGTTAGGGAATTCACCCCTCCACTTT; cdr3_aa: CASSPRTGLGNSPLHF
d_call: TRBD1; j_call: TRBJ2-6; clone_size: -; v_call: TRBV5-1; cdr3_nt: TGCGCCAGCAGCTCTTTACAGGGGGCGAGTGGGGCCAACGTCCTGACTTTC; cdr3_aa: CASSSLQGASGANVLTF
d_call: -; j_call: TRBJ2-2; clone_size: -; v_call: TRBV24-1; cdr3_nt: TGTGCCACCAGTGGGGGGCCGAACACCGGGGAGCTGTTTTTT; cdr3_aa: CATSGGPNTGELFF
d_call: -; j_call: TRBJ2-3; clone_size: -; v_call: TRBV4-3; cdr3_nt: TGCGCCAGCAGCCAAGCAACGGGTAGAACAGATACGCAGTATTTT; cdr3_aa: CASSQATGRTDTQYF
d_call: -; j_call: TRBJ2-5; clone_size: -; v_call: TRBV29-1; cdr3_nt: TGCAGCGTTGACCCTGGGGGGGAGACCCAGTACTTC; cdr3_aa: CSVDPGGETQYF
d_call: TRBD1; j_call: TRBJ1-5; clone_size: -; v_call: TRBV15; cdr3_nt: TGTGCCACCAGCAGCGGGACAGGCAATCAGCCCCAGCATTTT; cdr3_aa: CATSSGTGNQPQHF
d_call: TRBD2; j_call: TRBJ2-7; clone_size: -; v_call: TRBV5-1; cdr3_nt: TGCGCCAGCAGCTCCGCACTAGCGGGGGTGGGGGAGCAGTACTTC; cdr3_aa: CASSSALAGVGEQYF
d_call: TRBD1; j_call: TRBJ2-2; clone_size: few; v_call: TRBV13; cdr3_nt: TGTGCCAGCAGACGTTCCCCGGGACAGGGGGCATCCGGGGAGCTGTTTTTT; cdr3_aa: CASRRSPGQGASGELFF
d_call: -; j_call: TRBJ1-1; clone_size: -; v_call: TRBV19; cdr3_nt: TGTGCCAGCGAGTCGGGCACTGAAGCTTTCTTT; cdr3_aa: CASESGTEAFF
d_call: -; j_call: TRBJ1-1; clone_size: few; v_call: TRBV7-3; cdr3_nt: TGTGCCAGCAGCTTAACCGGACAGTTCAACACTGAAGCTTTCTTT; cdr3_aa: CASSLTGQFNTEAFF